This T cell receptor beta chain stems from a study of OX40 agonist ivuxolimab in advanced cancers. Germline V CDR1 and CDR2: SQVTM, ANQGSEA. Trimming cost V 5 bases and J 3 bases, with 11 bases left between them. This CDR3 is 13 amino acids long. Method: immunoSEQ multiplex PCR; TCRdb's copy keeps in-frame clones and lacks some. Of around 70,000 clones listed, roughly 87% were seen once; the top ten hold approximately 2.5%. The material sequenced was CD4+ or CD8+ T cells sorted from blood, taken in a trial of the OX40 agonist ivuxolimab. This sequence was found in an adult with an advanced solid tumor such as melanoma, head and neck, liver or kidney cancer. V gene TRBV29-1 combines with J gene TRBJ1-5, with D possibly TRBD1 on 6 matching bases. CDR3 DNA: TGCAGCGTTTCGACAGGTGACAATCAGCCCCAGCATTTT. It yields the protein CSVSTGDNQPQHF.